Sequencing of this TCR beta chain was carried out in a study of CD8 T cells in ankylosing spondylitis. Overall study findings and caveats: Characteristic of ankylosing spondylitis blood, it appeared, was a TCR beta motif comprising roughly eight highly homologous variants. There was reportedly significant enrichment of clones that were disease-linked in matched ankylosing spondylitis synovial fluid.

TCRdb re-derived calls from the 5' RACE reads in MiXCR, one entry per CDR3 protein. In the table there are around 390,000 distinct CDR3 sequences, 20% to 25% of which are singletons. V lost 2 bases and J lost 12, with 17 bases in between. CDR1 and CDR2 (germline): MNHNS, SASEGT. The CDR3 spans 14 residues. Turning to this clonotype: Its antigen is as yet unknown.

The sample taken for sequencing was blood, either unsorted or a sorted T cell fraction (not recorded which). This TCR was sampled from a male donor with ankylosing spondylitis. The chain uses TRBV6-1 and TRBJ2-1; maybe TRBD2 (5 bases). CDR3 amino acids: CASSEPGRWEWQFF. CDR3 sequence (DNA): TGTGCCAGCAGTGAACCGGGTCGCTGGGAGTGGCAGTTCTTC.